These T cell receptor beta chains were read from a single sample in a study of T-cell memory formation after mild COVID-19. TCRdb reprocessed the 5' RACE reads via MiXCR and lists one record per CDR3 protein. The table includes about 320,000 distinct CDR3 sequences, around 15% detected once. The sample taken for sequencing was PBMCs or a T cell subset sorted from them (not recorded which). The receptors derive from a young man who had mild COVID-19 (a few samples of this study predate the infection). Cell type and time point are not known. Each CDR3 is given with its conserved first and last residue. The order of the fields is J gene, V gene, D gene, clone size, CDR3 protein, CDR3 DNA. A D gene is named only where the DNA matches it firmly. Size values are once, few and many counts, or a class for expanded clones, and some rows have none.

>TRBJ1-5|TRBV3-1|TRBD1|.
CASSHRDRVIQHF
TGTGCCAGCAGCCATCGGGACAGGGTAATCCAGCATTTT
>TRBJ1-5|TRBV5-1|TRBD1|.
CASSFWTGPNQPQHF
TGCGCCAGCAGCTTCTGGACAGGTCCAAATCAGCCCCAGCATTTT
>TRBJ2-4|TRBV7-2|TRBD2|few
CASSLAVAGGNIQYF
TGTGCCAGCAGCTTAGCGGTAGCGGGGGGGAACATTCAGTACTTC
>TRBJ2-1|TRBV4-2|TRBD2|.
CASSPAGTRGHEQFF
TGTGCCAGCAGCCCTGCCGGGACTAGGGGCCATGAGCAGTTCTTC
>TRBJ2-3|TRBV4-2|.|few
CASSQGLGSGNLGNTDTQYF
TGTGCCAGCAGCCAAGGGCTAGGCAGCGGTAACCTCGGAAACACAGATACGCAGTATTTT
>TRBJ1-4|TRBV18|.|.
CASSPPTAREKLFF
TGTGCCAGCTCACCACCGACGGCCCGGGAAAAACTGTTTTTT
>TRBJ1-4|TRBV27|.|few
CASRRGSNEKLFF
TGTGCCAGCAGACGGGGCTCTAATGAAAAACTGTTTTTT
>TRBJ2-7|TRBV4-1|.|.
CASSYRTEDTTPYEQYF
TGCGCCAGCAGCTACCGGACGGAAGACACGACACCATACGAGCAGTACTTC
>TRBJ2-1|TRBV5-1|.|few
CASSLGVTNYNEQFF
TGCGCCAGCAGCTTGGGTGTGACTAACTACAATGAGCAGTTCTTC
>TRBJ1-5|TRBV6-2/TRBV6-3|.|.
CASSYLAMSNQPQHF
TGTGCCAGCAGTTACTTGGCAATGAGCAATCAGCCCCAGCATTTT
>TRBJ1-2|TRBV29-1|.|few
CSVEQTTDPYGYTF
TGCAGCGTTGAACAGACGACAGACCCCTATGGCTACACCTTC
>TRBJ2-1|TRBV11-2|TRBD2|many
CASSLNPGGYSYNEQFF
TGTGCCAGCAGCTTGAACCCCGGGGGGTACTCCTACAATGAGCAGTTCTTC
>TRBJ2-2|TRBV9|TRBD2|few
CASSPQTSGGPWTGELFF
TGTGCCAGCAGCCCCCAGACTAGCGGGGGGCCATGGACCGGGGAGCTGTTTTTT
>TRBJ2-5|TRBV7-3|TRBD2|few
CASSPREGQETQYF
TGTGCCAGCAGCCCTCGGGAGGGCCAAGAGACCCAGTACTTC
>TRBJ2-1|TRBV6-5|.|many
CASSGRDPPSLDNEQFF
TGTGCCAGCAGTGGCCGGGACCCCCCGAGTTTGGACAATGAGCAGTTCTTC
>TRBJ1-6|TRBV9|.|.
CASSAFKSSYNSPLHF
TGTGCCAGCAGCGCATTCAAGAGCTCCTATAATTCACCCCTCCACTTT